A selection of T cell receptor beta chains follows, all from one sample in a study of radiation and T cells in renal cell carcinoma. Using immunoSEQ multiplex PCR, the repertoire was profiled, and TCRdb retains in-frame clones only, with some absent. Among about 60,000 clones listed, roughly 79% were seen once. The sequencing here drew on blood, taken from a patient whose treatment included radiotherapy and nephrectomy. Receptor source: a man in his fifties or sixties with renal cell carcinoma. Each CDR3 is given with its conserved first and last residue. D genes are given only for firm matches. The listing skips clone size in some rows; elsewhere it reads once, few, many or a size class.

cdr3_nt cdr3_aa d_call clone_size j_call v_call
TGTGCCAGCACCTCAGGACTAGCGGGAGTCGATGAGCAGTTCTTC CASTSGLAGVDEQFF TRBD2 . TRBJ2-1 TRBV6-1
TGTGCCAGCAGTCCGTATCCCATTCTCGACACAGATACGCAGTATTTT CASSPYPILDTDTQYF . . TRBJ2-3 TRBV7-9
TGTGCCAGCAGTTCCATGACCGTAATCCAAGAGACCCAGTACTTC CASSSMTVIQETQYF . . TRBJ2-5 TRBV28
TGTGCCAGCAGCTTAGGTCGTATCGGGAGCGAGCAGTACTTC CASSLGRIGSEQYF . . TRBJ2-7 TRBV7-2
TGCGCCAGCAGCCAAGACAACGGGAGGAGCACAGATACGCAGTATTTT CASSQDNGRSTDTQYF TRBD2 . TRBJ2-3 TRBV4-1
TGTGCCAGCAGTCATAAGAACTCCGGGACAGGACCCCTCTTC CASSHKNSGTGPLF TRBD1 . TRBJ1-2 TRBV11-2
TGTGCCAGCTCACCTGTAGGGAGGCTAGCGGGGGGCTACAATGAGCAGTTCTTC CASSPVGRLAGGYNEQFF TRBD2 . TRBJ2-1 TRBV18
TGTGCCAGCAGCTTAGCGGGGTCCTCTGGAAACACCATATATTTT CASSLAGSSGNTIYF . few TRBJ1-3 TRBV11-2
TGTGCCAGCAGCTTACGGGCCGGGACAGGACTTATGAACACTGAAGCTTTCTTT CASSLRAGTGLMNTEAFF TRBD1 . TRBJ1-1 TRBV7-2
TGTGCCTCAGAGCGGGAGGGTTACAATGAGCAGTTCTTC CASEREGYNEQFF TRBD2 . TRBJ2-1 TRBV30
TGTGCCAGCAGCGTTAGAAGCGGGGATCTCACAGATACGCAGTATTTT CASSVRSGDLTDTQYF TRBD2 . TRBJ2-3 TRBV9
TGTGCCAGCTCACCAAGTCATGACGAGCAGTACTTC CASSPSHDEQYF . . TRBJ2-7 TRBV18
TGTGCCAGCTCACCTAGCCTCTCTGGAAACACCATATATTTT CASSPSLSGNTIYF . . TRBJ1-3 TRBV18
TGTGCCAGCAGACCGTGGACAGGACCGTATCAGCCCCAGCATTTT CASRPWTGPYQPQHF TRBD1 . TRBJ1-5 TRBV2
TGTGCCAGCAGGCGTGAGCGGGGGGGCGGAGAGACCCAGTACTTC CASRRERGGGETQYF TRBD2 once TRBJ2-5 TRBV27
TGTGCCAGCAGCGCCCCCGGGGCCCAAGAGACCCAGTACTTC CASSAPGAQETQYF . . TRBJ2-5 TRBV7-8
TGTGCCAGCAGCTCCCTTAAGGGCAGCGGCTCCTACGAGCAGTACTTC CASSSLKGSGSYEQYF . . TRBJ2-7 TRBV11-2
TGTGCCAGCAGCTTAGAGGGGACGGGACAGGCTTACAATGAGCAGTTCTTC CASSLEGTGQAYNEQFF TRBD1 . TRBJ2-1 TRBV7-8
TGTGCCAGCAGTTGGGGTTTGAACACTGAAGCTTTCTTT CASSWGLNTEAFF . . TRBJ1-1 TRBV2
TGTGCCAGCAGTGAATTTGCAACTAATGAAAAACTGTTTTTT CASSEFATNEKLFF . . TRBJ1-4 TRBV2
TGTGCCAGCAGCGTGTCTACTGGCTACAATGAGCAGTTCTTC CASSVSTGYNEQFF . . TRBJ2-1 TRBV9
TGTGCCAGCAGCTTCGGAGGGGGGGTGACTGAAGCTTTCTTT CASSFGGGVTEAFF . . TRBJ1-1 TRBV7-2
TGCGCCAGCAGCTTGGCCCTAGAAGGTGGCGCGGGAACCTTC CASSLALEGGAGTF . few TRBJ1-2 TRBV5-1
TGTGCCAGCAGCACCGGACTAGTAAGCTCTGGGGCCAACGTCCTGACTTTC CASSTGLVSSGANVLTF TRBD2 . TRBJ2-6 TRBV7-9
TGTGCCAGCAGCTTGGCTGCAGGGAAGAACACTGAAGCTTTCTTT CASSLAAGKNTEAFF . . TRBJ1-1 TRBV5-4
TGTGCCAGCAGCTCCGGGACTAGCGATCACAATGAGCAGTTCTTC CASSSGTSDHNEQFF TRBD2 . TRBJ2-1 TRBV7-3
TGCGCCAGCAGCTCCAGCGGGGGGCGGCTTAGAGATACGCAGTATTTT CASSSSGGRLRDTQYF TRBD2 . TRBJ2-3 TRBV5-1
TGTGCCAGCTCACCCTCGACAGGGGTGGGAGGAAACACCATATATTTT CASSPSTGVGGNTIYF TRBD1 . TRBJ1-3 TRBV18
TGTGCCAGCAGTTTATCCTACAAACGCCGGGGGCTAACCTACAATGAGCAGTTCTTC CASSLSYKRRGLTYNEQFF . . TRBJ2-1 TRBV27
TGTGCCAGCTCACCACAATCAGGGGCGGGCTACACCTTC CASSPQSGAGYTF . . TRBJ1-2 TRBV18
TGTGCCAGCAGTACCCATGGACAGGGTGTTCAGCCCCAGCATTTT CASSTHGQGVQPQHF TRBD1 . TRBJ1-5 TRBV6-6
TGTGCCAGTAGTCAGAGGAGGGCAACTAATGAAAAACTGTTTTTT CASSQRRATNEKLFF . . TRBJ1-4 TRBV19